This T cell receptor beta chain was sequenced for a study of blood T cell repertoires in COVID-19. Method: immunoSEQ multiplex PCR; TCRdb's copy keeps in-frame clones and lacks some. The repertoire holds about 140,000 clones, with approximately 80% as singletons. CDR3 length: 13 residues. Germline V CDR1 and CDR2: GTSNPN, SVGIG (reference sequence). V gave up 2 bases and J gave up 7 bases, with 14 bases separating them. This chain joins TRBV30 and TRBJ1-2; a possible D gene is TRBD1 (5 bases). The sequencing sample was made of peripheral blood. The source is a man aged 50 to 59 with acute or convalescent COVID-19. For the CDR3, the DNA is TGTGCCTGGAGTTTAGGAGGGACTGGTGGCTACACCTTC. Translation gives CAWSLGGTGGYTF.